This T cell receptor (beta chain) is drawn from a study of T cells in Graves' hyperthyroidism and ophthalmopathy. Study-wide results and caveats: In the blood, most expanded thyroid clonotypes above 0.001 appeared as well.

The CDR3 is 14 amino acids. CDR1 SGHAT and CDR2 FQNNGV come from the germline V gene. Trimming shortened V by 0 bases and J by 3 bases, and 9 bases separated the two germline ends. At least ten counts were recorded for this clonotype. Its target is unknown. RNA transcripts provided the source from which TCR beta CDR3 regions were amplified. In the first-round RT-PCR of the TCR CDR3, the HTBI primer set was used. TCRdb analysed the multiplex PCR reads with MiXCR anew, one entry per CDR3 protein. The sample yields some 760,000 distinct CDR3 sequences, about 14% seen once. Orbital computed tomography, thyroid ultrasound, serum thyroxine and TRAb, and clinical symptoms together informed the diagnoses.

The J gene is TRBJ2-7, the V gene TRBV11-2; D might be TRBD2 (5 bases). The receptor's source is a woman between 18 and 29 years old with Graves' hyperthyroidism. The sequenced sample consisted of blood. The CDR3 DNA sequence: TGTGCCAGCAGCTTAGATCGACGGGGCTACGAGCAGTACTTC. Residues: CASSLDRRGYEQYF.